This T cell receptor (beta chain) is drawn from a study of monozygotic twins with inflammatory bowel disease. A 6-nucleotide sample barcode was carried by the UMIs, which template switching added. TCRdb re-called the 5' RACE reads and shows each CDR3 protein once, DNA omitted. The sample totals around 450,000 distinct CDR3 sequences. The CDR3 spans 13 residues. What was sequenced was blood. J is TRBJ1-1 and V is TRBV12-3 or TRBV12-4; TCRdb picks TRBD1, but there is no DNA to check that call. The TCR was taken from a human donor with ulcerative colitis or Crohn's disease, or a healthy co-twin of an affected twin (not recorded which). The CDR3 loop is CASSLRGSTEAFF.